Listed below are T cell receptor beta chains from one sample, sequenced in a study of CD8+CD57+ T cells in acquired aplastic anemia. From the reads, TCRdb called clonotypes with MiXCR, one entry per CDR3 protein. The data hold approximately 300,000 distinct CDR3 sequences, with 45% to 65% observed a single time. Input material: sorted CD4+, CD8+, or CD8+CD57+ T cells (not recorded which) from PBMCs. The receptors derive from a human donor with aplastic anemia. CDR3s include the opening cysteine and the closing phenylalanine or tryptophan. A D gene is named only where the DNA matches it firmly. A clone size is listed for some rows: how often the clone was seen (once, few, many), or a class if it is expanded.

D gene	V gene	J gene	clone size	CDR3 DNA	CDR3 protein
NA	TRBV6-4	TRBJ2-1	NA	TGTGCCACCTATAGGGGGGAACATGAGCAGTTCTTC	CATYRGEHEQFF
TRBD1	TRBV25-1	TRBJ1-3	many	TGTGCCAGCAGGGAGACAGGGTTTGGAAACACCATATATTTT	CASRETGFGNTIYF
TRBD1	TRBV2	TRBJ1-6	few	TGTGCCAGCAGCGGGGGACAGGGGGCACGTTCACCCCTCCACTTT	CASSGGQGARSPLHF
NA	TRBV6-6	TRBJ1-6	NA	TGTGCCAGCAGTGCTAGGAGACAGCATAATTCACCCCTCCACTTT	CASSARRQHNSPLHF
NA	TRBV2	TRBJ2-1	NA	TGTGCCAGCAGCGAAGGGTTAGCGGTCCACAATGAGCAGTTCTTC	CASSEGLAVHNEQFF
NA	TRBV20-1	TRBJ2-7	NA	TGCAGTGCTAGAGCCCACACCTCTCTCGAGCAGTACTTC	CSARAHTSLEQYF
NA	TRBV5-1	TRBJ2-5	many	TGCGCCAGCAGGACCCAGCTCCAAGAGACCCAGTACTTC	CASRTQLQETQYF
TRBD2	TRBV10-3	TRBJ2-3	NA	TGTGCCAGCAGTTACGAGACTGGTAGCGGGATAAGCACAGATACGCAGTATTTT	CASSYETGSGISTDTQYF
NA	TRBV19	TRBJ2-7	NA	TGTGCCACCAAGAACCGGGACACAGGAGCCTACGAGCAGTACTTC	CATKNRDTGAYEQYF
TRBD2	TRBV25-1	TRBJ2-7	few	TGTGCCAGCAGTGGGGGGGGACGCTACGAGCAGTACTTC	CASSGGGRYEQYF
NA	TRBV7-9	TRBJ2-4	many	TGTGCCAGCAGCCCAGGACAGAATCTAGCCAAAAACATTCAGTACTTC	CASSPGQNLAKNIQYF
NA	TRBV3-1	TRBJ2-1	many	TGTGCCAGCAGCCAAGGTCGCCGGGACATCGAGCAGTTCTTC	CASSQGRRDIEQFF
TRBD2	TRBV7-3	TRBJ2-1	few	TGTGCCAGCAGCTTAAACGGAGCGGGGGCCTACAATGAGCAGTTCTTC	CASSLNGAGAYNEQFF
NA	TRBV14	TRBJ2-2	NA	TGTGCCAGCAGCCAGAGAAGGGTAAATGGGGAGCTGTTTTTT	CASSQRRVNGELFF
TRBD2	TRBV3-1	TRBJ2-1	many	TGTGCCAGCAGCCTGGGACTAGCGGGGGGGAAGGAGCAGTTCTTC	CASSLGLAGGKEQFF
TRBD2	TRBV10-2	TRBJ2-3	NA	TGCGCCAGCAGTGAGTTCGAGCGGGAGTTCTCAGATACGCAGTATTTT	CASSEFEREFSDTQYF
NA	TRBV5-1	TRBJ2-3	NA	TGCGCCAGCAGCTTGGGGGACACCGGCACAGATACGCAGTATTTT	CASSLGDTGTDTQYF
NA	TRBV20-1	TRBJ2-5	NA	TGCAGTGCTAAGGGGTTCACTAGTCCCCAAGAGACCCAGTACTTC	CSAKGFTSPQETQYF
NA	TRBV7-2	TRBJ1-1	few	TGTGCCTCAACGGACAGCATAAACACTGAAGCTTTCTTT	CASTDSINTEAFF
NA	TRBV5-1	TRBJ2-6	NA	TGTGCCAGCAGCTTAGGGGGGCCCGGGGCCAACGTCCTGACTTTC	CASSLGGPGANVLTF
NA	TRBV7-8	TRBJ2-1	NA	TGTGCCAGCAGCCAAAACTCAATAAGCTCCTACAATGAGCAGTTCTTC	CASSQNSISSYNEQFF
NA	TRBV20-1	TRBJ2-5	few	TGCAGTGCTGGGCGGGGGCGACAAGAGACCCAGTACTTC	CSAGRGRQETQYF
NA	TRBV7-9	TRBJ2-7	NA	TGTGCCAGCAGCTTAGCGGGGGGGCGCTTCTACGAGCAGTACTTC	CASSLAGGRFYEQYF
TRBD2	TRBV5-4	TRBJ2-1	NA	TGTGCCAGCAGCGGGGGACTAGCACACAATGAGCAGTTCTTC	CASSGGLAHNEQFF
NA	TRBV3-1	TRBJ2-7	many	TGTGCCAGCAGCAATCCCCCAGAGATCTACGAGCAGTACTTC	CASSNPPEIYEQYF
NA	TRBV7-3	TRBJ2-6	few	TGTGCCAGCAGCCGCACTCCCGGGGCCAACGTCCTGACTTTC	CASSRTPGANVLTF
NA	TRBV7-2	TRBJ2-7	NA	TGTGCCAGCAGCTTATCGCAGGGCTACGAGCAGTGCTTC	CASSLSQGYEQCF
NA	TRBV12-3/TRBV12-4	TRBJ2-7	NA	TGTGCCAGCAGTTACCCAGCGGGTTCTTCCTACGAGCAGTACTTC	CASSYPAGSSYEQYF
TRBD1	TRBV19	TRBJ2-7	NA	TGTGCCAGTGGTCCGGGACAGGGGAACATCTACGAGCAGTACTTC	CASGPGQGNIYEQYF
NA	TRBV20-1	TRBJ2-3	NA	TGCAGTGCTAGGACCCCCAGACTACCCGCAGATACGCAGTATTTT	CSARTPRLPADTQYF
TRBD2	TRBV20-1	TRBJ2-3	NA	TGCAGTGCCTTACCCTCTAGCGGGGGAAACACAGATACGCAGTATTTT	CSALPSSGGNTDTQYF
NA	TRBV20-1	TRBJ2-1	NA	TGCAGTTTAAACCGGGTGACGAATGAGCAGTTCTTC	CSLNRVTNEQFF
TRBD1	TRBV7-2	TRBJ2-5	NA	TGTGCCAGCAGCCAGACTCGGACAGGGGGAGAGACCCAGTACTTC	CASSQTRTGGETQYF
NA	TRBV7-9	TRBJ1-2	many	TGTGCCAGCAGCTTATCTCAAGGGGACTATGGCTACACCTTC	CASSLSQGDYGYTF
NA	TRBV5-1	TRBJ2-7	NA	TGCGCCAGCAGCTTGGAAGGGACGGCCCCCTACGAGCAGTACTTC	CASSLEGTAPYEQYF
NA	TRBV2	TRBJ2-1	few	TGTGCCAGCAGTGATTCTAGGCAGTTCTTC	CASSDSRQFF
TRBD1	TRBV6-1	TRBJ1-6	once	TGTGCCAGCAGTGAGGACAGGGTGGGTGGTTCACCCCTCCACTTT	CASSEDRVGGSPLHF
NA	TRBV5-8	TRBJ1-2	many	TGTGCCAGCATCCTAGGAGCGGATAACTATGGCTACACCTTC	CASILGADNYGYTF
NA	TRBV19	TRBJ1-3	NA	TGTGCCAGTAGTTGGGCCTCTGGAAATACCATATATTTT	CASSWASGNTIYF
NA	TRBV20-1	TRBJ2-5	many	TGCAGTGCTTATCCGCAAACTAGCACGGAGACCCAGTACTTC	CSAYPQTSTETQYF
NA	TRBV3-1	TRBJ2-7	NA	TGTGCCAGCAGCAAAAGGCGCGAGCAGTACTTC	CASSKRREQYF
NA	TRBV7-9	TRBJ1-6	NA	TGTGCCAGCAGAACAGGACTAAATAATTCACCCCTCCACTTT	CASRTGLNNSPLHF
TRBD2	TRBV20-1	TRBJ2-7	NA	TGCAGTGCTACCCCGACTAGCGGGATATCGGGTGAGCAGTACTTC	CSATPTSGISGEQYF
NA	TRBV5-1	TRBJ1-6	few	TGCGCCAGCAGCCTCGAGGGAGAACTACTAGGTTCACCCCTCCACTTT	CASSLEGELLGSPLHF
NA	TRBV9	TRBJ1-4	few	TGTGCCAGCAGCCCCAGTGGGGGGGGCATGGTTGAAAAACTGTTTTTT	CASSPSGGGMVEKLFF
TRBD2	TRBV2	TRBJ2-1	many	TGTGCCAGCAGAAGAGCGGGAGTTTCCAATGAGCAGTTCTTC	CASRRAGVSNEQFF
NA	TRBV9	TRBJ2-1	NA	TGTGCCAGCAGCGTAGCTGGGGCAGGGGACTACAATGAGCAGTTCTTC	CASSVAGAGDYNEQFF
NA	TRBV7-3	TRBJ1-1	NA	TGTGCCAGCAGCTCCGCGCCTGAAGGGCAAGCTTTCTTT	CASSSAPEGQAFF
TRBD2	TRBV4-1	TRBJ2-7	few	TGCGCCAGCAGCCAAGGTCGCGGGGGGATCTACGAGCAGTACTTC	CASSQGRGGIYEQYF
TRBD1	TRBV25-1	TRBJ2-5	NA	TGTGCCAGCTCACCGTCAGGGGGATGGCAAGAGACCCAGTACTTC	CASSPSGGWQETQYF